Sequencing of this T cell receptor beta chain was carried out in a study of blood T cell repertoires in COVID-19. Overall study context: Sites in the United States, Italy and Spain provided acute and convalescent COVID-19 samples. The analysed material was cDNA or gDNA that came from T cells, B-cell-depleted T cells, or PBMCs.

Seattle patients were enrolled during active infection and followed longitudinally. Using immunoSEQ multiplex PCR, the repertoire was profiled, and TCRdb retains in-frame clones only, with some absent. The sample shows some 260,000 clones, around nine tenths of them seen only once. Germline V gene lookup returns CDR1 LGHNA and CDR2 YNFKEQ. The CDR3 is 16 residues long. Trimming took 1 base from V and 2 from J; bases not matched to a gene: 4. Sequencing input: peripheral blood. V is TRBV4-2 and J is TRBJ2-1, with 8 nucleotides matching TRBD2. The origin of this receptor is a woman in her 70s with COVID-19, enrolled during active disease. CDR3 in DNA: TGTGCCAGCAGCCAAGGTAGCGGGACGACCTACAATGAGCAGTTCTTC. Its protein is CASSQGSGTTYNEQFF.